These 21 T cell receptor beta chains originate from one sample sequenced in a study of cytomegalovirus exposure and HLA in healthy donors. Primers for the PCR totalled 60 Vbeta and 13 Jbeta. Some clones are missing from TCRdb's copy, which holds only in-frame ones; the method was immunoSEQ multiplex PCR. Seen here are around 100,000 clones, about 81% observed once, and the top ten hold about 4.8%. The sample comprised PBMCs. These receptors originate from a man in his forties in good health and CMV-seropositive.

This sequence joins TRBV4-1 and TRBJ2-7; a weak D match, TRBD2 (5 bases). V shed 1 base and J shed 3 bases, with 7 bases lying between them. From germline, CDR1 is MGHRA and CDR2 YSYEKL. The CDR3 consists of 13 residues. CDR3 amino acids: CASSQVTSYEQYF. The CDR3 nucleotides are TGCGCCAGCAGCCAAGTCACTAGCTACGAGCAGTACTTC.

This clone was picked up one time. Sequence at one end of the junction differs from germline and may be a read error. CDR3: CASSLSGGAKNSQYF. The CDR3, as DNA: TGTGCCAGCAGCTTAAGCGGGGGTGCCAAAAACAGTCAGTACTTC. The chain links TRBV7-9 to TRBJ2-4; 8 nucleotides agree with TRBD2. Per the germline V gene, CDR1 is SEHNR and CDR2 is FQNEAQ (reference sequence). CDR3 length: 15 residues.

The rearrangement uses TRBV7-8 and TRBJ1-5, with 7 bases identical to TRBD1. After removal of 1 base from V and 7 bases from J, the junction contained 7 bases not matched to a gene. The CDR3 has 15 residues. Germline CDR1 SGHVS, CDR2 FQNEAQ. The DNA for the CDR3 is TGTGCCAGCAGCTTAGTTAAGGGGGCAGGGCAGCCCCAGCATTTT. Residues: CASSLVKGAGQPQHF.

The chain recombines TRBV11-2 with TRBJ1-6, with D possibly being TRBD1 (5 bases). Germline values: CDR1 SGHAT, CDR2 FQNNGV. The CDR3 consists of 17 residues. Trimming took 2 bases from V and 9 from J, leaving 20 bases between them. Here the CDR3 DNA reads TGTGCCAGCAGCTTAAGGCTGGACGGGGGGTGGGGTTCACCCCTCCACTTT. Translation: CASSLRLDGGWGSPLHF.

In this sample, this clone turned up a few times. The J gene is TRBJ1-5, the V gene TRBV19, with 9 positions matching TRBD1. The CDR3 runs to 16 residues. Germline V CDR1 and CDR2: LNHDA, SQIVND (reference sequence). The trim removed 4 bases at V and 0 bases at J, leaving 4 bases unmatched. In nucleotides, the CDR3 is TGTGCCAGTAGTACAGGGACAGGGTATAGCAATCAGCCCCAGCATTTT. This gives the protein CASSTGTGYSNQPQHF.

This clone was found once. This sequence joins TRBV5-1 and TRBJ2-1; D is perhaps TRBD2 (6 bases). This CDR3 has 15 residues. Germline CDR1 reads SGHRS; CDR2 reads YFSETQ. Trimming took off 5 bases at V and 0 bases at J, with 12 bases between the two ends. CDR3 sequence reads: CASREEGTSYNEQFF. The CDR3 DNA reads TGCGCCAGCAGGGAGGAGGGGACCTCCTACAATGAGCAGTTCTTC. The variable domain in full, completed from reference TRBV5-1 and TRBJ2-1, reads KAGVTQTPRYLIKTRGQQVTLSCSPISGHRSVSWYQQTPGQGLQFLFEYFSETQRNKGNFPGRFSGRQFSNSRSEMNVSTLELGDSALYLCASREEGTSYNEQFFGPGTRLTVL.

The chain links TRBV10-2 to TRBJ2-3; 8 bases line up with TRBD2. With 0 bases clipped from V and 3 bases from J, the junction kept 8 bases outside the gene matches. This CDR3 region has 17 residues. CDR1 is WSHSY, CDR2 SAAADI, per germline. Here the CDR3 reads CASSESFASGSTDTQYF. The CDR3 bases are TGCGCCAGCAGTGAGTCGTTTGCTAGCGGGTCGACAGATACGCAGTATTTT.

J is TRBJ2-2 and V is TRBV7-3; D gene uncertain. CDR1 and CDR2 (germline): SGHTA, FQGTGA. V shed 5 bases and J shed 2 bases, with 6 bases lying between them. The CDR3 runs to 13 residues. CDR3 in DNA: TGTGCCAGCAGCCAATTTAACACCGGGGAGCTGTTTTTT. Its protein is CASSQFNTGELFF.

J is TRBJ1-2 and V is TRBV6-1, with D uncertain. The germline V and J ends were trimmed by 6 bases and 9 bases, with 11 bases remaining between them. The length of the CDR3 is 11 residues. Per the germline V gene, CDR1 is MNHNS and CDR2 is SASEGT. The CDR3 loop is CASSHAISYTF. The CDR3 region has the DNA TGTGCCAGCAGCCACGCGATCAGCTACACCTTC.

V gene TRBV5-6 combines with J gene TRBJ2-7; D is perhaps TRBD2 (7 bases). This CDR3 is built from 13 residues. Germline V gene lookup returns CDR1 SGHDT and CDR2 YYEEEE. The V gene lost 5 bases and the J gene lost 1 base, with 10 bases spanning the gap. CDR3 coding DNA: TGTGCCAGCAGTCGGGGGGCTTCCTACGAGCAGTACTTC. The encoded protein is CASSRGASYEQYF.

This chain joins TRBV30 and TRBJ2-4; TRBD2 agrees at 8 bases. The CDR3 loop spans 17 amino acids. Trimming at V came to 5 bases and at J to 4 bases, leaving 16 bases not matched to a gene. Germline loops: CDR1 GTSNPN, CDR2 SVGIG (reference sequence). The CDR3 sequence: CAWEEGRRGTRKNIQYF. The CDR3 DNA is TGTGCCTGGGAGGAAGGGAGGCGTGGGACTAGGAAAAACATTCAGTACTTC.

This chain uses TRBV6-4 with TRBJ2-7, with D possibly TRBD1 on 6 matching bases. The germline gives CDR1 MRHNA, CDR2 SNTAGT. The CDR3 consists of 12 residues. V shed 3 bases and J shed 4 bases, with 7 bases lying between them. The DNA for the CDR3 is TGTGCCAGCAGTGAGACAGGTTACGAGCAGTACTTC. Its protein product is CASSETGYEQYF.

V and J are TRBV30 and TRBJ2-1; perhaps TRBD2 as D (5 bases). This CDR3 is built from 12 residues. Germline lookup yields CDR1 GTSNPN and CDR2 SVGIG (reference sequence). V lost 0 bases to trimming and J lost 7 bases, with 7 bases between them. The CDR3 spells CAWSVGRNEQFF. The CDR3, as DNA: TGTGCCTGGAGTGTAGGGAGAAATGAGCAGTTCTTC.

V usage is TRBV11-2 and J usage is TRBJ2-4, with 7 positions matching TRBD1. The CDR3 is made up of 15 amino acids. Germline V CDR1 and CDR2: SGHAT, FQNNGV. V lost 2 bases, J lost 5 bases, and 6 bases stayed unmatched. CDR3 nucleotides: TGTGCCAGCAGCTTATCGACAGGGAGCGAAAACATTCAGTACTTC. Translating gives CASSLSTGSENIQYF.

This clone occurred a few times. V gene TRBV6-5 combines with J gene TRBJ2-7; tentative D call: TRBD2 (6 bases). Germline values: CDR1 MNHEY, CDR2 SVGAGI. This CDR3 is 15 amino acids long. The V end was cut by 6 bases, the J end by 3 bases, with 18 bases between. CDR3 sequence (DNA): TGTGCCAGCAGAACTAGCCACTCATTGGGCTACGAGCAGTACTTC. It specifies CASRTSHSLGYEQYF.

The chain is built from TRBV5-1 and TRBJ2-1, with 11 positions matching TRBD2. V gave up 1 base and J gave up 10 bases; unmatched junction bases: 4. This CDR3 comprises 14 residues. Germline V lookup: CDR1 SGHRS, CDR2 YFSETQ. CDR3 bases: TGCGCCAGCAGCTTGCCCGGGACTAGCGGCGAGCAGTTCTTC. As protein: CASSLPGTSGEQFF.

The V and J genes are TRBV2 and TRBJ2-2; D gene ambiguous. The CDR3 is made up of 15 amino acids. V dropped 6 bases and J dropped 1 base, with 12 bases sitting between them. The germline V gene encodes CDR1 SNHLY and CDR2 FYNNEI. Here the CDR3 reads CASRVRGVNTGELFF. DNA for the CDR3: TGTGCCAGCAGAGTAAGAGGAGTGAACACCGGGGAGCTGTTTTTT.

This clone was seen just once. V usage is TRBV4-2 and J usage is TRBJ2-1, with D perhaps matching TRBD1 (6 bases). Germline lookup yields CDR1 LGHNA and CDR2 YNFKEQ. V shed 0 bases and J shed 15 bases, with 15 bases lying between them. The CDR3 loop spans 13 amino acids. CDR3 DNA sequence: TGTGCCAGCAGCCAAGAGCTACAGGGTCTACGGTTCTTC. This gives the protein CASSQELQGLRFF.

The chain uses TRBV11-3 and TRBJ2-1, with D possibly TRBD1 on 5 matching bases. This CDR3 comprises 13 residues. The V gene's germline CDR1 is SGHNT and CDR2 YENEEA. V was cut by 6 bases and J by 4 bases, with 10 bases left in between. Here the CDR3 DNA reads TGTGCCAGCAGTTTACAGGCTTACAATGAGCAGTTCTTC. It translates to CASSLQAYNEQFF.

This chain connects TRBV4-2 to TRBJ2-2; TRBD1 aligns across 7 bases. Per the germline V gene, CDR1 is LGHNA and CDR2 is YNFKEQ. The ends lost 3 bases at V and 1 base at J; junction bases unmatched: 8. The CDR3 length is 17 residues. The CDR3: CASSHHRDSMNTGELFF. CDR3 DNA sequence: TGTGCCAGCAGCCACCACCGGGACAGTATGAACACCGGGGAGCTGTTTTTT.

J is TRBJ2-7 and V is TRBV19, with D possibly being TRBD1 (5 bases). CDR3 size: 14 residues. The ends were cut back, 1 base at V and 1 base at J, with 8 bases in the middle. Looked up from germline, CDR1 is LNHDA and CDR2 is SQIVND (reference sequence). The CDR3 reads CASSIVGQSYEQYF. CDR3 DNA: TGTGCCAGTAGTATAGTCGGACAATCCTACGAGCAGTACTTC.